Presented here are 21 T cell receptor beta chains from one specimen sequenced in a study of Ad26.COV2.S vaccination and SARS-CoV-2 variants. Method: immunoSEQ multiplex PCR; TCRdb's copy keeps in-frame clones and lacks some. The data contain hundreds of thousands of clones, 85% to 90% of them singletons. Documented treatment: some 19 received Ad26.COV2.S at low or high dose, single or two shots; five or six received placebo; per-sample allocation not given. Collection of samples fell on day 63 after the first vaccine or placebo injection. This specimen was peripheral blood, taken in a trial of Ad26.COV2.S vaccine versus placebo. These receptors came from a person between 18 and 65 years old who received the Ad26.COV2.S COVID-19 vaccine or a placebo.

This chain uses TRBV24-1 with TRBJ2-1, with 10 bases that match TRBD1. The germline V gene encodes CDR1 KGHDR and CDR2 SFDVKD. The V segment lost 4 bases and the J segment 4 bases; nucleotides outside the gene matches: 9. There are 17 residues in the CDR3. This CDR3 reads CATSDKTGTGEYNEQFF. The CDR3 DNA sequence: TGTGCCACCAGTGACAAAACCGGGACAGGGGAATACAATGAGCAGTTCTTC.

This rearrangement joins TRBV11-1 to TRBJ2-3, with 9 bases matching TRBD2. The CDR3 extends over 17 amino acids. Germline CDR1 and CDR2: SGHAT and FQDESV (reference sequence). Unmatched junction bases numbered 6, after V lost 0 bases and J lost 2 bases. CDR3 in DNA: TGTGCCAGCAGCTTAGCACCAGCGGGAGGACCCACAGATACGCAGTATTTT. Its protein product is CASSLAPAGGPTDTQYF.

The chain carries TRBV29-1 and TRBJ1-1; D not resolved. Germline V gene data show CDR1 as SQVTM and CDR2 as ANQGSEA. The CDR3 is made up of 12 amino acids. The V end lost 3 bases, the J end lost 7 bases, and 12 bases lay between the germline ends. The DNA of the CDR3 is TGCAGCGTTGATCCTCACCGGGATGAAGCTTTCTTT. Translation: CSVDPHRDEAFF.

This chain connects TRBV7-2 to TRBJ2-3, with a weak D call TRBD2 (6 bases). CDR3 length: 13 amino acids. Germline V gene sequence: CDR1 SGHTA, CDR2 FQGNSA. Trimming stripped 11 bases from V and 3 bases from J, with 15 bases between. In DNA, the CDR3 is TGTGCCGCTACCAGGAGGGCGACAGATACGCAGTATTTT. Translation: CAATRRATDTQYF.

J is TRBJ1-5 and V is TRBV18, with 11 bases fitting TRBD1. The CDR3 sequence is 15 residues long. The V segment lost 6 bases and the J segment 6 bases; nucleotides outside the gene matches: 7. CDR1 and CDR2 (germline): KGHSH, LQKENI. Here the CDR3 DNA reads TGTGCCAGCTCCCATGGACAGGGGGCAGTTCAGCCCCAGCATTTT. Encoded protein: CASSHGQGAVQPQHF.

The chain couples TRBV2 to TRBJ1-6; D is ambiguous. Germline lookup yields CDR1 SNHLY and CDR2 FYNNEI. Deletions cut 6 bases from V and 0 bases from J, with 9 bases between. CDR3 length: 15 residues. CDR3 bases: TGTGCCAGCAGCTCGCGGAGCTCCTATAATTCACCCCTCCACTTT. Amino acids: CASSSRSSYNSPLHF.

This rearrangement joins TRBV6-5 to TRBJ2-1; 9 bases map to TRBD2. V lost 0 bases, J lost 5 bases, and 5 bases stayed unmatched. The CDR3 consists of 16 residues. Germline V gene data show CDR1 as MNHEY and CDR2 as SVGAGI. The chain's CDR3 is CASSYSGGGDDNEQFF. For the CDR3, the DNA is TGTGCCAGCAGTTACTCAGGCGGGGGGGACGACAATGAGCAGTTCTTC.

The rearrangement joins TRBV10-3 to TRBJ1-5; possible D gene TRBD1, 6 bases. The ends were cut back, 3 bases at V and 3 bases at J, with 12 bases in the middle. Per the germline V gene, CDR1 is ENHRY and CDR2 is SYGVKD. The CDR3 is made up of 15 amino acids. CDR3 region: CAISDPGHSNQPQHF. In DNA, the CDR3 is TGTGCCATCAGTGATCCGGGACATTCCAATCAGCCCCAGCATTTT.

V and J are TRBV2 and TRBJ1-5, with D possibly matching TRBD1 (6 bases). This CDR3 has 15 residues. Germline V gene data show CDR1 as SNHLY and CDR2 as FYNNEI. V lost 6 bases and J lost 6, with 18 bases in between. The CDR3 DNA sequence: TGTGCCAGCAGCCGTACGGCAGGGGCGAGTCAGCCCCAGCATTTT. This encodes CASSRTAGASQPQHF.

J is TRBJ2-7 and V is TRBV11-2; possible D gene TRBD2, 5 bases. With 8 bases removed from V and 4 bases from J, the gap between germline ends came to 9 bases. The CDR3 consists of 11 residues. CDR1 and CDR2 (germline): SGHAT, FQNNGV. CDR3 residues: CASRRGYEQYF. The CDR3, as DNA: TGTGCCAGCCGAAGAGGGTACGAGCAGTACTTC.

As for this clone: Distinct nucleotide sequences in the sample also encode this CDR3. The genes are TRBV30 and TRBJ2-7; D is uncertain. CDR3 length: 12 amino acids. V was shortened by 1 base and J by 4 bases, with 8 bases between the two germline ends. Germline V gene data show CDR1 as GTSNPN and CDR2 as SVGIG (reference sequence). The CDR3 here is CAWSAGPYEQYF. The CDR3 coding sequence is TGTGCCTGGAGTGCGGGTCCTTACGAGCAGTACTTC.

This clone was counted between two and nine times. The chain uses TRBV4-1 and TRBJ1-1; D unresolved. V was clipped by 1 base and J by 2 bases, with 11 bases between them. Germline-derived CDR1 and CDR2 are MGHRA and YSYEKL. The CDR3 spans 15 residues. CDR3 bases: TGCGCCAGCAGCCAAGCCCAGCCGGGCAACACTGAAGCTTTCTTT. Translating gives CASSQAQPGNTEAFF.

This chain connects TRBV19 to TRBJ2-2; D gene unclear. This CDR3 spans 14 amino acids. Germline-derived CDR1 and CDR2 are LNHDA and SQIVND (reference sequence). V gave up 5 bases and J gave up 1 base, with 8 bases separating them. CDR3 in amino acids: CASSPYRNTGELFF. CDR3 sequence (DNA): TGTGCCAGTAGTCCTTACAGGAACACCGGGGAGCTGTTTTTT.

V is TRBV3-1 (or the pseudogene TRBV3-2) and J is TRBJ2-1, with 7 positions matching TRBD1. Germline V gene sequence: CDR1 LGHDT, CDR2 YNNKEL (reference sequence). V lost 0 bases to trimming and J lost 8 bases; unmatched junction nucleotides: 10. CDR3 length equals 16 residues. CDR3 region: CASSQDMARGLDEQFF. The CDR3 DNA follows: TGTGCCAGCAGCCAAGATATGGCTAGGGGGCTCGATGAGCAGTTCTTC.

This clone appeared once. The chain employs TRBV5-1 and TRBJ2-1; D remains unclear. With 4 bases removed from V and 8 bases from J, the gap between germline ends came to 13 bases. This CDR3 is 13 amino acids long. Germline lookup yields CDR1 SGHRS and CDR2 YFSETQ. Here the CDR3 reads CASSTPLRHEQFF. The CDR3 DNA follows: TGCGCCAGCAGCACCCCCCTAAGGCATGAGCAGTTCTTC.

The V gene is TRBV4-2, the J gene TRBJ1-1, with D possibly matching TRBD1 (5 bases). V was cut by 0 bases and J by 1 base, with 15 bases left in between. Germline V gene lookup returns CDR1 LGHNA and CDR2 YNFKEQ. This CDR3 has 17 residues. The CDR3 DNA follows: TGTGCCAGCAGCCAAGAAAATCGAGGGGTCGGGAACACTGAAGCTTTCTTT. It encodes CASSQENRGVGNTEAFF.

This clone was recorded only once. V and J are TRBV2 and TRBJ1-5, with unresolved D. Germline V CDR1 and CDR2: SNHLY, FYNNEI. V was pared by 3 bases and J by 0 bases, with 9 bases between. The CDR3 is 15 amino acids. Here the CDR3 reads CASSDLEHSNQPQHF. The CDR3 DNA reads as TGTGCCAGCAGTGATCTTGAGCATAGCAATCAGCCCCAGCATTTT.

As to this clone: This sample also contains other DNA sequences that code for the same CDR3. Written as DNA, the CDR3 is TGTGCCAGCAGTTTCAGGGACTATGGCTACACCTTC. This codes for CASSFRDYGYTF. The chain couples TRBV28 to TRBJ1-2; D might be TRBD1 (5 bases). The CDR3 loop spans 12 amino acids. Trimming removed 3 bases from V and 3 bases from J, with 5 bases in between. Looked up from germline, CDR1 is MDHEN and CDR2 is SYDVKM.

The rearrangement links TRBV20-1 to TRBJ1-2; D uncertain. The CDR3 covers 11 residues. The germline V and J ends were trimmed by 1 base and 6 bases, with 6 bases remaining between them. Germline V gene data show CDR1 as DFQATT and CDR2 as SNEGSKA (reference sequence). In DNA, the CDR3 is TGCAGTGCTAGAGGGGAGGATGGCTACACCTTC. Amino acids: CSARGEDGYTF.

J is TRBJ1-6 and V is TRBV9, with unresolved D. The germline V gene has CDR1 SGDLS and CDR2 YYNGEE. The CDR3 sequence is 14 residues long. V was trimmed by 3 bases and J by 1 base, leaving 5 bases between them. The CDR3: CASSEGSYNSPLHF. CDR3 bases: TGTGCCAGCAGCGAGGGTTCCTATAATTCACCCCTCCACTTT.

This clone has just a few counts. The genes are TRBV9 and TRBJ2-7; the D is unclear. The CDR3 totals 15 residues. V was pared by 3 bases and J by 4 bases, with 17 bases between. Per germline, CDR1 SGDLS and CDR2 YYNGEE. The CDR3 nucleotides are TGTGCCAGCAGCGAAACCGTTAGCCCTGGTTACGAGCAGTACTTC. The encoded protein is CASSETVSPGYEQYF.